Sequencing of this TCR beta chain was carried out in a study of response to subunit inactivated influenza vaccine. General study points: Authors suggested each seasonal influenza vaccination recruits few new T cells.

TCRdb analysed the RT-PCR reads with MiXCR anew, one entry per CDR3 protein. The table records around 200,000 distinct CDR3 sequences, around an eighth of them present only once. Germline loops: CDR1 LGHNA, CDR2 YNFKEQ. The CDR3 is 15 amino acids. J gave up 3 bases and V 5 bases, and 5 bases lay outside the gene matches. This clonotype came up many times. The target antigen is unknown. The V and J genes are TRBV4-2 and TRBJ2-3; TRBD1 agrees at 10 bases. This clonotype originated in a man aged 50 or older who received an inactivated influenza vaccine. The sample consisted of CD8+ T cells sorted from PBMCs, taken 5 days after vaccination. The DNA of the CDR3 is TGTGCCAGCAGCATACCGGGACAGGGGACAGATACGCAGTATTTT. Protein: CASSIPGQGTDTQYF.